This T cell receptor beta chain was found in a study of CD8 T cells in ankylosing spondylitis (dated by TCRdb to about 2017). With regard to the full study: The study profiled T cell receptor beta repertoires in healthy donors and ankylosing spondylitis patients to find disease-linked TCR variants. In total, the full study cohort was made up of roughly 110 healthy donors and some 26 ankylosing spondylitis patients. Peripheral blood was sampled, and synovial fluid was additionally collected from ankylosing spondylitis patients. Points the paper makes about the study in general: The disease-linked clones showed a CD8+ phenotype and occurred at relatively low frequencies in peripheral blood. Blood from ankylosing spondylitis patients appeared to be characterized by a TCR beta motif made up of under ten highly homologous amino acid variants. The disease-linked clones were reported as significantly enriched in matched synovial fluid samples from ankylosing spondylitis patients. Some TCR beta motif variants had previously been reported in synovial fluid and blood of reactive arthritis patients, which suggested common disease-initiation mechanisms.

Sequencer: Illumina HiSeq 2500. TCR beta libraries were prepared by quantitative 5'-RACE with molecular barcodes. The published analysis was carried out like this. Disease-linked TCR variants were identified with a new computational method built on a probabilistic model of VDJ rearrangement. TCRdb trimmed public reads at Q25 via fastp, called clones via MiXCR and kept in-frame beta chains. Entries are consolidated by CDR3 protein sequence, retaining the most common genes and DNA. TCRdb, not the original authors, processed these V and J calls. The sample data list 350,000 to 550,000 distinct CDR3 sequences, and about 25% of these were observed just once. The top ten hold 0.89% of the sample. On this clonotype itself: Its target antigen remains unknown. Base qualities are missing; no much larger clone stands one base away.

The material sequenced was blood, either unsorted or a sorted T cell fraction (not recorded which). The TCR originated in a male donor with ankylosing spondylitis.

The DNA reads TGTGCCAGCAGCTTAGTTCGGGGGGGGAACTATGGCTACACCTTC. Translated, it gives CASSLVRGGNYGYTF. The V and J segments used are TRBV7-2 and TRBJ1-2; TRBD1 is a possible D gene, resting on 5 matching bases. Counted from cysteine to phenylalanine, this CDR3 has 15 amino acids. Only CDR3 DNA remains: 45 bases, in frame from the first base. The germline V gene gives CDR1 as SGHTA and CDR2 as FQGNSA. V is pared back by 1 base and J by 2 bases, with 11 bases lying between the germline termini.